This T cell receptor (beta chain) was observed in a study of early T cells in non-severe SARS-CoV-2 infection. Study summary: Sequenced bulk RNA came from whole blood that was unsorted, and chains were unpaired.

After removal of 3 bases from V and 8 bases from J, the junction contained 4 bases not matched to a gene. The germline CDR1 and CDR2 sequences are KGHSH and LQKENI. The CDR3 runs to 13 residues. Findings of the study overall: VDJdb matching skewed toward anti-spike CD8 responses, missing private and CD4 specificities.

This clonotype was seen a few times. The antigen is unknown. Each single cDNA molecule received a unique molecular identifier. TCRdb re-derived calls from the 5' RACE reads in MiXCR, one entry per CDR3 protein. The profile covers under 75,000 distinct CDR3 sequences, with roughly 13% appearing a single time and about 9.7% taken by the ten largest. Material for sequencing was whole blood. The rearrangement uses TRBV18 and TRBJ1-2; the match to TRBD1 covers 9 bases. This receptor was identified in an adult who was a healthcare worker with PCR-confirmed SARS-CoV-2 infection or an uninfected control (not recorded which). The CDR3 region is CASSPGQGEGYTF. CDR3 coding DNA: TGTGCCAGCTCACCGGGACAGGGAGAGGGCTACACCTTC. Full variable domain (outside the CDR3, taken from reference TRBV18 and TRBJ1-2): NAGVMQNPRHLVRRRGQEARLRCSPMKGHSHVYWYRQLPEEGLKFMVYLQKENIIDESGMPKERFSAEFPKEGPSILRIQQVVRGDSAAYFCASSPGQGEGYTFGSGTRLTVV.